This is a list of T cell receptor beta chains from one sample in a study of beta chain features in type 1 diabetes. The repertoire was sequenced with immunoSEQ multiplex PCR; TCRdb's copy has only in-frame clones and lacks some. Of around 160,000 clones listed, approximately 9.1% are singletons. Sequenced input: central memory CD4+ T cells from blood. These receptors were obtained from a woman aged 25 to 39 with type 1 diabetes. CDR3s include the opening cysteine and the closing phenylalanine or tryptophan.

CDR3: CASSPQGGGSTDTQYF
V: TRBV28

CDR3: CASSIALARAYEQYF
V: TRBV19

CDR3: CASSQDLGGRAFVEQYF
V: TRBV4-2

CDR3: CASSQVVSSKQYF
V: TRBV4-1

CDR3: CASSLVVRGPTIYGYTF
V: TRBV11-2

CDR3: CASSSVRLAGSSYNEQFF
V: TRBV19

CDR3: CASTWAGGGGSPNNEQFF
V: TRBV28

CDR3: CSARGRSEQFF
V: TRBV20-1

CDR3: CASSAQTREETQYF
V: TRBV2

CDR3: CASSPELGQKPTSSWSYEQYF
V: TRBV9

CDR3: CASSVTDRDNYGYTF
V: TRBV9

CDR3: CASSLRSREAAGQYF
V: TRBV11-1

CDR3: CASSYSNRVPLGYTF
V: TRBV6-5

CDR3: CASRDLRTGNNEQFF
V: TRBV19

CDR3: CASSSLGGRRWNF
V: TRBV19

CDR3: CASSLTGADEQYF
V: TRBV5-4

CDR3: CAWSVKTTPYSEKLFF
V: TRBV30

CDR3: CASSPQGSGTNTGELFF
V: TRBV18

CDR3: CASSEVGQVNTEAFF
V: TRBV2

CDR3: CASSFGGTQETQYF
V: TRBV27

CDR3: CASSLARGTDTQYF
V: TRBV7-2

CDR3: CASSVNPRTSVDEQFF
V: TRBV9

CDR3: CASSLAGWADTQYF
V: TRBV5-1

CDR3: CASLLAGNTGELFF
V: TRBV2

CDR3: CASRQGSNQPQHF
V: TRBV10-2

CDR3: CSVGLRLMNTEAFF
V: TRBV29-1

CDR3: CASTLGGGLNTEAFF
V: TRBV19

CDR3: CASSQTTNEQFF
V: TRBV5-1

CDR3: CASRDGLWGKLFF
V: TRBV28